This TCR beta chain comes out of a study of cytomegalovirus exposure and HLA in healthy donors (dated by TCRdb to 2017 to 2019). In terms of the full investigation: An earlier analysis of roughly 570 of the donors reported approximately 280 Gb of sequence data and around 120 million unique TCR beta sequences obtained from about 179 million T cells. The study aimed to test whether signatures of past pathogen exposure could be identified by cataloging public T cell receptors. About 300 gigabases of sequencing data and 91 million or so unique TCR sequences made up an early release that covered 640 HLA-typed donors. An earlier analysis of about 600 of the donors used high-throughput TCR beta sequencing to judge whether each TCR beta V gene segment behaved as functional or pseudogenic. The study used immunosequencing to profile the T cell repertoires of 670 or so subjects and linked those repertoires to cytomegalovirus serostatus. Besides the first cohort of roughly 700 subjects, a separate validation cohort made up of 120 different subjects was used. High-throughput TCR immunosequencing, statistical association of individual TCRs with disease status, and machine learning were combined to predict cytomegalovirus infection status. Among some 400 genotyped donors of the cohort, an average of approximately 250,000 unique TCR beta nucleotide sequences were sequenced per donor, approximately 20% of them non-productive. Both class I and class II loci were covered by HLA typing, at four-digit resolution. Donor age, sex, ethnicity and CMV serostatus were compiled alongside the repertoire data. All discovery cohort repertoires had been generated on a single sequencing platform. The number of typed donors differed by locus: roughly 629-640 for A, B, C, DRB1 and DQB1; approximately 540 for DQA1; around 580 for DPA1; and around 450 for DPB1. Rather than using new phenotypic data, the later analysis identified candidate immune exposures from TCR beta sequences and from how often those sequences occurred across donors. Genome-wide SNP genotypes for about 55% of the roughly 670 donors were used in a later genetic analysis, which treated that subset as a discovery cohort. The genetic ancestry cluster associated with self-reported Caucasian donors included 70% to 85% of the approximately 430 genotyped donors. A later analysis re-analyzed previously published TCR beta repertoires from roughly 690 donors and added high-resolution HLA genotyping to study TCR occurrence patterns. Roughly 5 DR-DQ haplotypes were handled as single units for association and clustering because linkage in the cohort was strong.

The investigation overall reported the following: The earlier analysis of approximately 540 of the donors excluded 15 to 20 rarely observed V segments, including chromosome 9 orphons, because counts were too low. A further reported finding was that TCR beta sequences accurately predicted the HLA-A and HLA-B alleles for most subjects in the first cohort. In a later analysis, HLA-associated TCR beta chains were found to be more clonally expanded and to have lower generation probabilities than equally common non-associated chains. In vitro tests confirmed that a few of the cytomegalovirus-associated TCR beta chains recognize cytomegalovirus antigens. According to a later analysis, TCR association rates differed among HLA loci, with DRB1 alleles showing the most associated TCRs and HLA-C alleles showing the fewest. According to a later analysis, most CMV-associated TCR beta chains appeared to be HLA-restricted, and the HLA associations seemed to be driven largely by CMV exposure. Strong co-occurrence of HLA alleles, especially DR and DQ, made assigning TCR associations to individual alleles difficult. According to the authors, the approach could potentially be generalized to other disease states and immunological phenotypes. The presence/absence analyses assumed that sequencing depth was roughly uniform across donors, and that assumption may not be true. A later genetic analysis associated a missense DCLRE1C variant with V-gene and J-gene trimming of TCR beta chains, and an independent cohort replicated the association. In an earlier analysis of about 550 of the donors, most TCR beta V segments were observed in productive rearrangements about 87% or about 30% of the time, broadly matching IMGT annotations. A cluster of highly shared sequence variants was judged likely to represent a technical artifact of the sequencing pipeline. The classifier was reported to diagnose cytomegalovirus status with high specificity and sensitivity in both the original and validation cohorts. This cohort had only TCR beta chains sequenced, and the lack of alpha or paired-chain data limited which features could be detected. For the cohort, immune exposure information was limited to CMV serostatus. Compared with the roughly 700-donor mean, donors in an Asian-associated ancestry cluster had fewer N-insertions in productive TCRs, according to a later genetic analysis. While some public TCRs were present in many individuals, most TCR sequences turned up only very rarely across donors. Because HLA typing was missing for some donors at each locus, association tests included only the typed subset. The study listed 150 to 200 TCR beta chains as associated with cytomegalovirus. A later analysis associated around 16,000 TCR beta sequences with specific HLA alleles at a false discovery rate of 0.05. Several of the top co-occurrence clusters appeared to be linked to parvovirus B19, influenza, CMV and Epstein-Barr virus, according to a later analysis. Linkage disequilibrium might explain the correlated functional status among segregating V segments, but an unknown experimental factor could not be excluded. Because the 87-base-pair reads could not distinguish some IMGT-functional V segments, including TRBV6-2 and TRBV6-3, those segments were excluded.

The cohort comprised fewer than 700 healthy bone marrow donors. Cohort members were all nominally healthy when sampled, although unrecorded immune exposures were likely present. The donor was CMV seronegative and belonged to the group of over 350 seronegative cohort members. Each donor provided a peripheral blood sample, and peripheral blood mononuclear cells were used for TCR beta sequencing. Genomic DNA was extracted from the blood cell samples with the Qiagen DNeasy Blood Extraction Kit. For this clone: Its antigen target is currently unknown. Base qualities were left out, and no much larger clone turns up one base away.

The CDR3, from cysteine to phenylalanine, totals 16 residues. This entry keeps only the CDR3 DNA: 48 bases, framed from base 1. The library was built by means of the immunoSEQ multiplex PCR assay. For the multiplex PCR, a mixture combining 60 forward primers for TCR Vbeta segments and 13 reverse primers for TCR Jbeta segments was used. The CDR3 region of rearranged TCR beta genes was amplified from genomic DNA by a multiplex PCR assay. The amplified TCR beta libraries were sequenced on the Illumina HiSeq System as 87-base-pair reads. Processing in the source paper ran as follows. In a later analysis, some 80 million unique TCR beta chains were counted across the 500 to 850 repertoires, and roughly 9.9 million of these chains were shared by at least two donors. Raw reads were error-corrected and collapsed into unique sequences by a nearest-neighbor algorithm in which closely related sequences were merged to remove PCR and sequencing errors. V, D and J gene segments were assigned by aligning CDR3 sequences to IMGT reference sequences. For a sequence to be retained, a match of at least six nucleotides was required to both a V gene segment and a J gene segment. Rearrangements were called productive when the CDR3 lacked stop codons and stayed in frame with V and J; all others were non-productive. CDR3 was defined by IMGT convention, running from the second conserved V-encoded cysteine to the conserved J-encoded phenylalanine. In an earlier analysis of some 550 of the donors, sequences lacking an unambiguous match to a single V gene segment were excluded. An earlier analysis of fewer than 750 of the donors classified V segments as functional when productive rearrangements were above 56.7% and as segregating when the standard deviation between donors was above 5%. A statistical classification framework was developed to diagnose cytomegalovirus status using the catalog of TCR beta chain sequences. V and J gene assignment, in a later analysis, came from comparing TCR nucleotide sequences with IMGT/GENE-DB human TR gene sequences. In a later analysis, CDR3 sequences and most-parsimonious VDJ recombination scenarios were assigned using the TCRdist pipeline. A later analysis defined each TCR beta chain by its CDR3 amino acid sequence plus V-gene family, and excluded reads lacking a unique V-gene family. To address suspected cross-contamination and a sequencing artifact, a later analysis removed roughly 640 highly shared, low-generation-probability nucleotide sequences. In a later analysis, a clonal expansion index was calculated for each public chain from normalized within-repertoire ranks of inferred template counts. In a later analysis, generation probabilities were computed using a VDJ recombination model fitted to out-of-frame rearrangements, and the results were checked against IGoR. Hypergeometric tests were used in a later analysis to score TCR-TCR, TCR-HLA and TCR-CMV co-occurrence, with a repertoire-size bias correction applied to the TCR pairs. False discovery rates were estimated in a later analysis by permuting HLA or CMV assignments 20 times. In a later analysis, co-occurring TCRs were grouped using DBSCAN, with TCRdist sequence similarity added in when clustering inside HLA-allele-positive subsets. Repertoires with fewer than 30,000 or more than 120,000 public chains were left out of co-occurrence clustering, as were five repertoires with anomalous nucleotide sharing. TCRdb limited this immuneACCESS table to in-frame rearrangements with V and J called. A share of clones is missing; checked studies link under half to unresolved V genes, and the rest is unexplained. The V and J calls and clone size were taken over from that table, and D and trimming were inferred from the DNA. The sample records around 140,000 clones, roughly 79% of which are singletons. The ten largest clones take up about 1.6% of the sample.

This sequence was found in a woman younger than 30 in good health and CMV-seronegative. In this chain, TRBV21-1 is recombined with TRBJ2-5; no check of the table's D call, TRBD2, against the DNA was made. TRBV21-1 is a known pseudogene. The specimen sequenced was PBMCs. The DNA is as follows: TGTGCCAGCAGCAAACGTTCCGGGAGGCAAGGGGAGACCCAGTACTTC. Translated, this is CASSKRSGRQGETQYF.